The 3 T cell receptor beta chains in this list originate from one sample, sequenced in a study of blood T cells in healthy people across ages. Together with a sample-barcoded 5' primer, a J-beta primer mix was included in a second PCR lasting about 6 to 12 cycles. Each CDR3 protein gets one entry after TCRdb re-called the 5' RACE reads with MiXCR. The sample holds approximately 2,000,000 distinct CDR3 sequences, about two fifths seen once. The specimen sequenced was blood. Every receptor here comes from a human donor in good health.

This clonotype has more than one count but fewer than ten. The chain has TRBV15 and TRBJ2-5; D is uncertain. CDR3 size: 13 residues. With 5 bases removed from V and 5 bases from J, the gap between germline ends came to 12 bases. Germline V gene lookup returns CDR1 LNHNV and CDR2 YYDKDF (reference sequence). CDR3 in amino acids: CATSQRRVETQYF. DNA for the CDR3: TGTGCCACCAGCCAAAGAAGGGTGGAGACCCAGTACTTC.

This chain uses TRBV9 with TRBJ2-5; 9 bases are shared with TRBD2. The length of the CDR3 is 17 residues. V lost 0 bases and J lost 2; bases outside the gene matches: 8. Per germline, CDR1 SGDLS and CDR2 YYNGEE. CDR3 sequence reads: CASSVGLASGEQETQYF. The DNA for the CDR3 is TGTGCCAGCAGCGTAGGTCTCGCTAGCGGGGAACAAGAGACCCAGTACTTC.

Only a few counts were recorded for this clonotype. The rearrangement joins TRBV2 to TRBJ2-3; TRBD1 matches 9 bases. J lost 4 bases, V lost 4 bases, and 9 bases had no gene match. Germline CDR1 SNHLY, CDR2 FYNNEI. This CDR3 spans 16 amino acids. CDR3 sequence reads: CASSGEGQGPADTQYF. In nucleotides, the CDR3 is TGTGCCAGCAGTGGGGAGGGACAGGGCCCCGCAGATACGCAGTATTTT.